Listed below are T cell receptor beta chains from one sample, sequenced in a study of blood T cell repertoires in COVID-19. Produced via immunoSEQ multiplex PCR; TCRdb's table is partial and in-frame only. This repertoire shows approximately 180,000 clones, about 88% found once; its top ten account for 2% to 2.5%. The sequenced sample consisted of PBMCs or T cells enriched from blood (not recorded which). These receptors all stem from a woman in her forties with acute COVID-19. Each CDR3 is given with its conserved first and last residue. D genes are given only for firm matches. Where a row states a size, it is once, few, many or the class of an expanded clone; other rows omit it.

v_call	d_call	clone_size	j_call	cdr3_aa	cdr3_nt
TRBV5-4	TRBD1	.	TRBJ1-1	CASSLTGVNTEAFF	TGTGCCAGCAGCCTTACAGGGGTTAACACTGAAGCTTTCTTT
TRBV4-2	.	.	TRBJ2-7	CASSQDSQGSSYEQYF	TGTGCCAGCAGCCAAGATTCCCAGGGGTCCTCCTACGAGCAGTACTTC
TRBV19	TRBD1	.	TRBJ2-5	CASSIVSTGGRTQYF	TGTGCCAGTAGTATAGTTTCTACAGGGGGTCGGACCCAGTACTTC
TRBV6-5	.	.	TRBJ2-2	CASSYFRGTGELFF	TGTGCCAGCAGTTACTTCCGGGGTACCGGGGAGCTGTTTTTT
TRBV9	TRBD1	.	TRBJ1-4	CASSFRDRENEKLFF	TGTGCCAGCAGCTTCCGGGACAGGGAGAATGAAAAACTGTTTTTT
TRBV12-2	.	.	TRBJ1-5	CASRFVRRSNQPQHF	TGTGCAAGTCGCTTTGTCCGTCGGAGCAATCAGCCCCAGCATTTT
TRBV5-4	.	.	TRBJ2-5	CASSFSVQETQYF	TGTGCCAGCAGCTTTAGCGTCCAAGAGACCCAGTACTTC
TRBV3-1/TRBV3-2	.	.	TRBJ2-7	CASSRNDGGPSTRQYF	TGTGCCAGCAGCCGAAACGACGGGGGGCCATCCACTCGGCAGTACTTC
TRBV5-1	.	.	TRBJ2-7	CASSLAPTSGNEQYF	TGCGCCAGCAGCTTGGCTCCGACATCGGGAAACGAGCAGTACTTC
TRBV7-2	.	.	TRBJ2-7	CASSLNMVYEQYF	TGTGCCAGCAGCTTAAACATGGTCTACGAGCAGTACTTC
TRBV5-1	TRBD1	.	TRBJ2-3	CASSPGTEPDTQYF	TGCGCCAGCAGCCCCGGGACAGAACCAGATACGCAGTATTTT
TRBV6-5	TRBD1	once	TRBJ1-4	CASSYAPGQDLFF	TGTGCCAGCAGTTACGCGCCGGGACAGGACCTGTTTTTT
TRBV27	TRBD1	.	TRBJ2-7	CASSINPGQGIHEQYF	TGTGCCAGCAGTATAAATCCGGGACAGGGTATCCACGAGCAGTACTTC
TRBV7-2	.	.	TRBJ1-2	CASSLEGYGYTF	TGTGCCAGCAGCTTGGAGGGGTATGGCTACACCTTC
TRBV28	TRBD1	.	TRBJ1-5	CASSFPGQGVNQPQHF	TGTGCCAGCAGTTTCCCAGGACAGGGTGTCAATCAGCCCCAGCATTTT
TRBV3-1/TRBV3-2	.	.	TRBJ1-3	CASSLRQGRKGNTIYF	TGTGCCAGCAGCCTCCGGCAGGGCCGCAAGGGAAACACCATATATTTT
TRBV7-9	.	.	TRBJ1-2	CASSGRSVHGYTF	TGTGCCAGCAGCGGTAGGAGTGTCCATGGCTACACCTTC
TRBV5-1	TRBD2	.	TRBJ2-1	CASRSGRAQNEQFF	TGCGCCAGCAGATCCGGGAGGGCCCAGAATGAGCAGTTCTTC
TRBV12-3/TRBV12-4	.	.	TRBJ1-1	CASSSSVNTEAFF	TGTGCCAGCAGTTCCTCAGTGAACACTGAAGCTTTCTTT
TRBV5-1	.	.	TRBJ1-6	CASSLGVGDNSPLHF	TGCGCCAGCAGCTTGGGGGTAGGGGATAATTCACCCCTCCACTTT
TRBV7-9	TRBD1	.	TRBJ1-6	CASSRLIRGTGGSPLHF	TGTGCCAGCAGCCGCTTAATTAGGGGGACAGGGGGATCACCCCTCCACTTT
TRBV28	TRBD1	.	TRBJ2-2	CASSSGQGLSTGELFF	TGTGCCAGCAGTTCCGGACAGGGCTTAAGCACCGGGGAGCTGTTTTTT
TRBV6-5	.	.	TRBJ1-3	CASGTSTSSGNTIYF	TGTGCCAGCGGTACATCTACTAGCTCTGGAAACACCATATATTTT
TRBV5-1	.	.	TRBJ2-1	CASSFEGSYNEQFF	TGCGCCAGCAGCTTCGAGGGCTCCTACAATGAGCAGTTCTTC
TRBV9	.	.	TRBJ1-5	CASSRTVNQPQHF	TGTGCCAGCAGCCGGACAGTAAATCAGCCCCAGCATTTT
TRBV5-1	TRBD1	.	TRBJ1-3	CASRLTGGGNTIYF	TGCGCCAGCAGATTGACAGGGGGCGGAAACACCATATATTTT
TRBV7-9	.	.	TRBJ2-1	CASSLLASSYNEQFF	TGTGCCAGCAGCCTTCTAGCGAGCTCCTACAATGAGCAGTTCTTC
TRBV11-2	.	.	TRBJ2-2	CASSRVTVNTGELFF	TGTGCCAGCAGCCGAGTTACAGTGAACACCGGGGAGCTGTTTTTT
TRBV6-5	.	.	TRBJ1-5	CASSYRSNQPQHF	TGTGCCAGCAGTTACCGTAGCAATCAGCCCCAGCATTTT